This T cell receptor beta chain derives from a study of beta chain features in type 1 diabetes. cDNA synthesis used the whole RNA isolate, giving expressed TCRB sequences. TCRdb keeps only in-frame clones here, not all; method: immunoSEQ multiplex PCR. The repertoire has over 200,000 clones, approximately 11% of them found once; the top ten carry around 0.017%. Worth noting for this clone: No antigen is known for it.

Study observations and caveats: When Type 1 diabetes patients were examined, their TCRB CDR3s proved moderately but significantly shorter in all four CD4+ subsets.

The CDR3 length is 14 residues. CDR1 is LNHDA, CDR2 SQIVND, per germline (reference sequence). V gave up 6 bases and J gave up 10 bases, with 19 bases separating them. The chain employs TRBV19 and TRBJ1-5; no clear D. The clonotype comes from a man aged 25-40 years with type 1 diabetes. Specimen: naive CD4+ T cells from blood. In nucleotides, the CDR3 is TGTGCCAGTAGGAGGGAGTTATCCTCCGTACCCCAGCATTTT. Protein product: CASRRELSSVPQHF.